Below are 30 T cell receptor beta chains sequenced from a single sample in a study of T cells in Graves' hyperthyroidism and ophthalmopathy. What was amplified from RNA transcripts were TCR beta CDR3 regions. During a first-round RT-PCR of the TCR CDR3, the HTBI primer set was used. Using its own MiXCR run on the multiplex PCR reads, TCRdb lists one record per CDR3 protein. This table has more than 450,000 distinct CDR3 sequences, roughly 15% appearing once. Material for sequencing was blood. These receptors were collected from a woman in her thirties or forties with Graves' hyperthyroidism.

This clonotype was recorded a few times. The chain has TRBV19 and TRBJ1-3, with 7 bases aligning to TRBD1. The CDR3 has 17 residues. V dropped 4 bases and J dropped 2; count of bases not matched to a gene: 11. CDR1 is LNHDA, CDR2 SQIVND, per germline (reference sequence). The CDR3 reads CASSKTGTANTGNTIYF. As DNA, the CDR3 is TGTGCCAGTAGTAAAACCGGGACAGCTAATACTGGAAACACCATATATTTT.

This clonotype was observed a handful of times. The chain uses TRBV7-3 and TRBJ2-1; possibly TRBD1 or TRBD2 for D (6 bases each). CDR1 is SGHTA, CDR2 FQGTGA, per germline. The CDR3 has 16 amino acids. Trimming cost V 0 bases and J 7 bases, with 16 bases left between them. The CDR3: CASSLTGRGGGNEQFF. DNA for the CDR3: TGTGCCAGCAGCTTAACGGGCAGGGGAGGAGGAAATGAGCAGTTCTTC. Using reference TRBV7-3 and TRBJ2-1 for the parts outside the CDR3, the full variable domain is GAGVSQTPSNKVTEKGKYVELRCDPISGHTALYWYRQSLGQGPEFLIYFQGTGAADDSGLPNDRFFAVRPEGSVSTLKIQRTERGDSAVYLCASSLTGRGGGNEQFFGPGTRLTVL.

This clonotype was seen at least ten times. The CDR3 nucleotides are TGTGCCAGCAGACCGACAGGGGGTCCCTACGAGCAGTACTTC. Its protein product is CASRPTGGPYEQYF. The chain joins TRBV6-1 to TRBJ2-7; 9 bases line up with TRBD1. V lost 6 bases and J lost 2; bases outside the gene matches: 5. Germline CDR1 MNHNS, CDR2 SASEGT. The CDR3 loop spans 14 amino acids.

This chain joins TRBV5-6 and TRBJ2-1, with a possible D match to TRBD2 (6 bases). The germline CDR1 and CDR2 sequences are SGHDT and YYEEEE. The length of the CDR3 is 13 residues. Trimming removed 6 bases at V and 7 bases at J, with 14 bases between. CDR3 in amino acids: CASISGVGNEQFF. Here the CDR3 DNA reads TGTGCCAGCATATCGGGAGTGGGTAATGAGCAGTTCTTC.

This clonotype occurred many times. The gene calls are TRBV28 and TRBJ2-5; the match to TRBD1 covers 7 bases. J lost 5 bases, V lost 9 bases, and 12 bases had no gene match. Germline V gene data show CDR1 as MDHEN and CDR2 as SYDVKM. This CDR3 has 14 residues. In DNA, the CDR3 is TGTGCCAGTGCAATAGGACAGGTGTTGGAGACCCAGTACTTC. As protein: CASAIGQVLETQYF.

This clonotype was found many times. The chain has TRBV6-2 or TRBV6-3 and TRBJ2-1, with TRBD2 matching 14 bases. This CDR3 region has 18 residues. J gave up 0 bases and V 3 bases, and 4 bases lay outside the gene matches. In germline, CDR1 is MNHEY, CDR2 SVGEGT. The CDR3 DNA reads as TGTGCCAGCAGTTATTGGACTAGCGGGAGGAGCTCCTACAATGAGCAGTTCTTC. Amino acid sequence: CASSYWTSGRSSYNEQFF.

This clonotype has more than one count but fewer than ten. V usage is TRBV13 and J usage is TRBJ2-7, with D possibly matching TRBD2 (5 bases). CDR1 is PRHDT and CDR2 is FYEKMQ in the germline V gene (reference sequence). This CDR3 contains 12 residues. The V and J ends lost 4 bases and 6 bases respectively, with 10 bases between them. CDR3 protein: CASSSGLSEQYF. CDR3 nucleotide sequence: TGTGCCAGCAGCTCCGGACTCTCCGAGCAGTACTTC.

This clonotype was observed many times. This chain connects TRBV2 to TRBJ1-2; D not resolved. Germline CDR1 is SNHLY and CDR2 is FYNNEI. This CDR3 comprises 14 residues. V was clipped by 2 bases and J by 3 bases, with 10 bases between them. This CDR3 is CASSERGKDYGYTF. DNA for the CDR3: TGTGCCAGCAGTGAACGGGGTAAAGACTATGGCTACACCTTC. The full variable domain, in which reference TRBV2 and TRBJ1-2 provide the parts outside the CDR3, is EPEVTQTPSHQVTQMGQEVILRCVPISNHLYFYWYRQILGQKVEFLVSFYNNEISEKSEIFDDQFSVERPDGSNFTLKIRSTKLEDSAMYFCASSERGKDYGYTFGSGTRLTVV.

The chain recombines TRBV4-2 with TRBJ2-3; D could derive from TRBD1 or TRBD2 (5 bases each). The CDR3 is 16 residues long. V lost 5 bases and J 2 bases, leaving 17 bases between the germline ends. The germline V gene encodes CDR1 LGHNA and CDR2 YNFKEQ. CDR3 in amino acids: CASSYSSGTITDTQYF. For the CDR3, the DNA is TGTGCCAGCAGCTATTCCTCCGGGACGATCACAGATACGCAGTATTTT.

This clonotype was seen repeatedly, ten times or more. J is TRBJ1-1 and V is TRBV18; D perhaps matches TRBD1 (6 bases). CDR1 and CDR2 from the germline V gene are KGHSH and LQKENI. V lost 6 bases to trimming and J lost 5 bases, with 16 bases between them. The CDR3 consists of 14 residues. The CDR3 loop reads CASSLKEGGTEAFF. The CDR3 DNA reads TGTGCCAGCTCGCTAAAGGAAGGGGGAACTGAAGCTTTCTTT.

Many counts were recorded for this clonotype. This chain uses TRBV6-1 with TRBJ2-7; the match to TRBD2 covers 12 bases. Germline values: CDR1 MNHNS, CDR2 SASEGT. This CDR3 is 17 amino acids long. V shed 4 bases, J shed 3 bases, and the junction held 10 bases outside the gene matches. The CDR3 nucleotides are TGTGCCAGCAGTGTTGAAGCTGGACTAGCGGGAATCTACGAGCAGTACTTC. Translating gives CASSVEAGLAGIYEQYF.

This clonotype was seen ten or more times. This chain connects TRBV6-1 to TRBJ2-1; D gene ambiguous. The germline V and J ends were trimmed by 6 bases and 6 bases, with 21 bases remaining between them. Germline assignment: CDR1 MNHNS and CDR2 SASEGT. The CDR3 length is 16 residues. The CDR3 loop is CASSKGGFIPPNEQFF. CDR3 coding DNA: TGTGCCAGCAGCAAGGGTGGGTTTATCCCCCCCAATGAGCAGTTCTTC.

There are many counts of this clonotype. The rearrangement joins TRBV5-1 to TRBJ2-3; tentative D call: TRBD1 (6 bases). The CDR3 is 15 residues long. The V end was cut by 4 bases, the J end by 4 bases, with 16 bases between. The germline V gene has CDR1 SGHRS and CDR2 YFSETQ. CDR3 loop: CASSPQGQRSDTQYF. DNA of the CDR3: TGCGCCAGCAGCCCACAGGGACAACGGTCAGATACGCAGTATTTT.

This clonotype was picked up a small number of times. The chain recombines TRBV14 with TRBJ2-7; D possibly corresponds to TRBD1 (6 bases). This CDR3 has 13 amino acids. Germline assignment: CDR1 SGHDN and CDR2 FVKESK. The ends were cut back, 0 bases at V and 9 bases at J, with 12 bases in the middle. The CDR3 DNA sequence: TGTGCCAGCAGCCAAGATTTTAGCAGGGGGCAGTACTTC. Its protein product is CASSQDFSRGQYF.

This clonotype has ten or more counts. The V gene is TRBV18, the J gene TRBJ1-1; D possibly corresponds to TRBD1 (5 bases). CDR3 length equals 16 residues. Germline loops: CDR1 KGHSH, CDR2 LQKENI. The V gene lost 3 bases and the J gene lost 1 base, with 15 bases spanning the gap. The CDR3 region has the DNA TGTGCCAGCTCACCCGCTTGGGACTTGGGGAACACTGAAGCTTTCTTT. Residues: CASSPAWDLGNTEAFF.

This clonotype has ten or more counts. The V call is TRBV7-2, the J call TRBJ2-2, with TRBD2 identical over 8 bases. The CDR3 extends over 18 amino acids. V dropped 0 bases and J dropped 2; count of bases not matched to a gene: 8. The V gene's germline CDR1 is SGHTA and CDR2 FQGNSA. This CDR3 reads CASSLAGEAGANTGELFF. The CDR3 bases are TGTGCCAGCAGCTTAGCGGGGGAAGCGGGAGCAAACACCGGGGAGCTGTTTTTT.

The table lists this clonotype with a few counts. This chain joins TRBV3-1 and TRBJ1-6; no reliable D call. V was pared by 0 bases and J by 13 bases, with 10 bases between. The CDR3 is 13 residues long. The germline V gene has CDR1 LGHDT and CDR2 YNNKEL (reference sequence). CDR3 loop: CASSQEMRSPLHF. CDR3 coding DNA: TGTGCCAGCAGCCAAGAGATGAGGTCGCCCCTCCACTTT.

This clonotype has ten or more counts. This chain joins TRBV28 and TRBJ2-5; D gene ambiguous. Germline CDR1 MDHEN, CDR2 SYDVKM. The germline V and J ends were trimmed by 4 bases and 2 bases, with 17 bases remaining between them. The length of the CDR3 is 16 residues. Written as DNA, the CDR3 is TGTGCCAGCAGTTCCCTCGGACGGAGATATCAAGAGACCCAGTACTTC. This codes for CASSSLGRRYQETQYF.

The table lists this clonotype with many counts. The chain is built from TRBV7-9 and TRBJ1-2; D unresolved. The germline V gene encodes CDR1 SEHNR and CDR2 FQNEAQ (reference sequence). This CDR3 region has 14 residues. V was shortened by 2 bases and J by 8 bases, with 15 bases between the two germline ends. CDR3: CASSLNQAWEGYTF. DNA for the CDR3: TGTGCCAGCAGCTTAAATCAGGCCTGGGAGGGCTACACCTTC.

This clonotype was counted ten times or more. The rearrangement uses TRBV28 and TRBJ1-5; a weak D match, TRBD1 (6 bases). The ends were cut back, 6 bases at V and 0 bases at J, with 15 bases in the middle. This CDR3 has 16 amino acids. CDR1 and CDR2 from the germline V gene are MDHEN and SYDVKM. The CDR3 region is CASRRPGHPSNQPQHF. In DNA form, the CDR3 reads TGTGCCAGCAGGAGGCCGGGACACCCTAGCAATCAGCCCCAGCATTTT. Full variable domain (outside the CDR3, taken from reference TRBV28 and TRBJ1-5): DVKVTQSSRYLVKRTGEKVFLECVQDMDHENMFWYRQDPGLGLRLIYFSYDVKMKEKGDIPEGYSVSREKKERFSLILESASTNQTSMYLCASRRPGHPSNQPQHFGDGTRLSIL.

This clonotype was counted many times. The rearrangement uses TRBV20-1 and TRBJ2-5, with 11 bases lining up with TRBD2. The J segment lost 7 bases and the V segment lost 3 bases, leaving 4 bases of the junction unmatched. The CDR3 has 13 residues. From germline, CDR1 is DFQATT and CDR2 SNEGSKA (reference sequence). The CDR3 coding sequence is TGCAGTGCTAGTTACGGACTAGCGGGGACCCAGTACTTC. Encoded protein: CSASYGLAGTQYF.

This clonotype appeared a few times. The chain recombines TRBV4-1 with TRBJ2-5; possible D gene TRBD1, 7 bases. Trimming cost V 4 bases and J 4 bases, with 13 bases left between them. Germline assignment: CDR1 MGHRA and CDR2 YSYEKL. This CDR3 has 14 amino acids. CDR3 protein: CASSREEGAETQYF. The CDR3 DNA sequence: TGCGCCAGCAGCCGGGAGGAGGGGGCAGAGACCCAGTACTTC.

This rearrangement joins TRBV10-3 to TRBJ2-2; a possible D gene is TRBD1 (6 bases). The CDR3 length is 15 residues. Trimming shortened V by 3 bases and J by 2 bases, and 10 bases separated the two germline ends. Germline lookup yields CDR1 ENHRY and CDR2 SYGVKD. CDR3 sequence (DNA): TGTGCCATCAGTGAACGGGACACAAACACCGGGGAGCTGTTTTTT. Protein sequence: CAISERDTNTGELFF.

This clonotype has just a few counts. In DNA, the CDR3 is TGCGCCAGCAGCTTGGAAGGGACGTCGGGCACTGAAGCTTTCTTT. This sequence encodes CASSLEGTSGTEAFF. The J gene is TRBJ1-1, the V gene TRBV5-1, with D perhaps TRBD1 (5 bases). The CDR3 runs to 15 residues. The germline V and J ends were trimmed by 0 bases and 4 bases, with 13 bases remaining between them. CDR1 is SGHRS, CDR2 YFSETQ, per germline.

This clonotype was recorded many times. This chain uses TRBV10-3 with TRBJ2-1, with TRBD2 matching 12 bases. Germline values: CDR1 ENHRY, CDR2 SYGVKD. This CDR3 has 15 amino acids. The V segment lost 6 bases and the J segment 5 bases; nucleotides outside the gene matches: 5. As DNA, the CDR3 is TGTGCCATCAGCTTTGGACTAGCGGGAAACAATGAGCAGTTCTTC. Its translation is CAISFGLAGNNEQFF.

The chain joins TRBV6-6 to TRBJ2-4, with D hard to call. The V and J ends lost 0 bases and 0 bases respectively, with 12 bases between them. The CDR3 is 17 residues long. CDR1 is MNHNY and CDR2 is SVGAGI in the germline V gene (reference sequence). In DNA, the CDR3 is TGTGCCAGCAGTTACTCTGTCAACAATTTAGCCAAAAACATTCAGTACTTC. Residues: CASSYSVNNLAKNIQYF.

For this clonotype: This may come from a read error, since a much larger clone is one base off. The chain is built from TRBV29-1 and TRBJ2-7, with 10 bases fitting TRBD1. Germline V CDR1 and CDR2: SQVTM, ANQGSEA. The CDR3 spans 14 residues. The V gene end was trimmed by 2 bases and the J gene end by 7 bases; junction bases not matched to a gene: 8. The CDR3 sequence is CSVEPGQGSNEQYF. The CDR3 DNA reads as TGCAGCGTTGAACCGGGACAGGGGAGCAATGAGCAGTACTTC.

V and J are TRBV28 and TRBJ1-5, with TRBD1 matching over 9 bases. The CDR3 contains 16 residues. V shed 4 bases, J shed 7 bases, and the junction held 11 bases outside the gene matches. Per germline, CDR1 MDHEN and CDR2 SYDVKM. CDR3 sequence: CASSSDQPGQGQPQHF. The CDR3 nucleotides are TGTGCCAGCAGTTCCGACCAACCGGGACAGGGCCAGCCCCAGCATTTT. The variable domain in full, completed from reference TRBV28 and TRBJ1-5, reads DVKVTQSSRYLVKRTGEKVFLECVQDMDHENMFWYRQDPGLGLRLIYFSYDVKMKEKGDIPEGYSVSREKKERFSLILESASTNQTSMYLCASSSDQPGQGQPQHFGDGTRLSIL.

In its sample, this clonotype was seen many times. The rearrangement joins TRBV4-1 to TRBJ2-5; TRBD2 might be the D (5 bases). The germline V gene has CDR1 MGHRA and CDR2 YSYEKL. Trimming removed 3 bases at V and 1 base at J, with 12 bases between. This CDR3 comprises 15 residues. The CDR3 DNA reads as TGCGCCAGCAGCCACCCGGTGAGCGGCCAAGAGACCCAGTACTTC. Encoded protein: CASSHPVSGQETQYF.

This clonotype was detected ten times or more. The V gene is TRBV12-3 or TRBV12-4, the J gene TRBJ1-2, with a tentative D call TRBD1 (5 bases). This CDR3 is 14 amino acids long. V shed 6 bases and J shed 8 bases, with 19 bases lying between them. The CDR3 DNA is TGTGCCAGCAGCTCCGACAGCCTCCCGGGGGGCTACACCTTC. Protein sequence: CASSSDSLPGGYTF.